These 13 T cell receptor beta chains originate from one sample sequenced in a study of T cell responses to AZD1222 COVID-19 vaccine. The repertoire was sequenced with immunoSEQ multiplex PCR; TCRdb's copy has only in-frame clones and lacks some. The sample lists 110,000 to 150,000 clones, approximately 90% seen once, with roughly 3.1% in the top ten. The source material was peripheral blood, sampled on day 0 of AZD1222 vaccination. Receptors originate from an adult in good health.

This rearrangement joins TRBV13 to TRBJ1-4; D is possibly TRBD1 (6 bases). The CDR3 totals 15 residues. V gave up 5 bases and J gave up 8 bases, with 18 bases separating them. Germline V gives CDR1 PRHDT, CDR2 FYEKMQ (reference sequence). The CDR3 DNA reads as TGTGCCAGCAGCCCTAGGGGGGACGGAGTAGAAAAACTGTTTTTT. Protein product: CASSPRGDGVEKLFF. The full variable domain, completed using reference TRBV13 and TRBJ1-4, is AAGVIQSPRHLIKEKRETATLKCYPIPRHDTVYWYQQGPGQDPQFLISFYEKMQSDKGSIPDRFSAQQFSDYHSELNMSSLELGDSALYFCASSPRGDGVEKLFFGSGTQLSVL.

J is TRBJ1-1 and V is TRBV6-6; D not certain. The V gene lost 0 bases and the J gene lost 6 bases, with 14 bases spanning the gap. CDR3 size: 15 residues. Germline CDR1 MNHNY, CDR2 SVGAGI (reference sequence). The CDR3 spells CASSYSSGLTSEAFF. CDR3 DNA sequence: TGTGCCAGCAGTTACTCGTCCGGACTTACGTCTGAAGCTTTCTTT.

The chain joins TRBV5-1 to TRBJ1-2; a weak D match, TRBD1 (5 bases). V shed 0 bases and J shed 4 bases, with 37 bases lying between them. Germline CDR1 and CDR2: SGHRS and YFSETQ. The CDR3 is 23 amino acids. CDR3 sequence (DNA): TGCGCCAGCAGCTTGGCCGTTGTGGGGCCCAGATTCCGTGGGTCAAAGCTAGGCTATGGCTACACCTTC. Amino acid sequence: CASSLAVVGPRFRGSKLGYGYTF.

This chain links TRBV6-1 with TRBJ2-3; D unresolved. This CDR3 region has 15 residues. Trimming removed 3 bases from V and 10 bases from J, with 20 bases in between. Germline V gene lookup returns CDR1 MNHNS and CDR2 SASEGT. The CDR3 sequence: CASSDEIKGGGAQYF. DNA for the CDR3: TGTGCCAGCAGTGACGAGATCAAGGGCGGTGGTGCGCAGTATTTT.

Here the CDR3 reads CASSSSANNEKLFF. DNA for the CDR3: TGTGCCAGCAGTTCGTCGGCAAATAATGAAAAACTGTTTTTT. The chain is built from TRBV27 and TRBJ1-4; D is ambiguous. The V gene lost 4 bases and the J gene lost 4 bases, with 10 bases spanning the gap. Germline V gene lookup returns CDR1 MNHEY and CDR2 SMNVEV (reference sequence). The CDR3 has 14 amino acids.

The chain employs TRBV7-3 and TRBJ1-1; D remains ambiguous. The length of the CDR3 is 15 residues. The germline V and J ends were trimmed by 1 base and 2 bases, with 11 bases remaining between them. CDR1 and CDR2 from the germline V gene are SGHTA and FQGTGA. The CDR3 DNA reads TGTGCCAGCAGCTTAAATGCAGGCGCTAACACTGAAGCTTTCTTT. This encodes CASSLNAGANTEAFF. Looking up the rest from reference TRBV7-3 and TRBJ1-1 gives the full variable domain: GAGVSQTPSNKVTEKGKYVELRCDPISGHTALYWYRQSLGQGPEFLIYFQGTGAADDSGLPNDRFFAVRPEGSVSTLKIQRTERGDSAVYLCASSLNAGANTEAFFGQGTRLTVV.

This clone showed up many times. This chain uses TRBV2 with TRBJ1-6, with 10 nucleotides matching TRBD1. From germline, CDR1 is SNHLY and CDR2 FYNNEI. The V gene end was trimmed by 4 bases and the J gene end by 8 bases; junction bases not matched to a gene: 5. This CDR3 has 15 residues. CDR3 nucleotides: TGTGCCAGCAGTGGGGGGGACAGGGGTTATTCACCCCTCCACTTT. It translates to CASSGGDRGYSPLHF.

This sequence joins TRBV12-5 and TRBJ2-7; 10 bases align to TRBD2. The germline V gene encodes CDR1 LGHNT and CDR2 FRNRAP. The ends lost 6 bases at V and 2 bases at J; junction bases unmatched: 4. The CDR3 extends over 14 amino acids. The CDR3 sequence is CASGRSGGAYEQYF. In DNA, the CDR3 is TGTGCTAGTGGAAGGAGCGGGGGGGCCTACGAGCAGTACTTC.

The chain combines TRBV10-3 with TRBJ2-2; D call uncertain. This CDR3 has 13 residues. The germline V and J ends were trimmed by 10 bases and 0 bases, with 9 bases remaining between them. Germline-derived CDR1 and CDR2 are ENHRY and SYGVKD. CDR3 region: CATDLANTGELFF. The CDR3 DNA sequence: TGTGCCACGGACCTTGCGAACACCGGGGAGCTGTTTTTT.

The CDR3 coding sequence is TGTGCCAGCTGGGACAGGGTGTACGAGCAGTACTTC. It yields the protein CASWDRVYEQYF. This chain uses TRBV6-5 with TRBJ2-7; 9 bases agree with TRBD1. Germline V gene lookup returns CDR1 MNHEY and CDR2 SVGAGI. This CDR3 has 12 residues. V gave up 8 bases and J gave up 4 bases; unmatched junction bases: 3.

The chain carries TRBV19 and TRBJ2-7, with no clear D. V gave up 7 bases and J gave up 0 bases, with 13 bases separating them. The CDR3 runs 14 residues. CDR1 is LNHDA, CDR2 SQIVND, per germline (reference sequence). The CDR3 sequence is CASTVKVGSYEQYF. CDR3 bases: TGTGCCAGTACCGTGAAGGTTGGCTCCTACGAGCAGTACTTC.

The V call is TRBV19, the J call TRBJ1-1; 7 bases agree with TRBD1. Trimming cost V 0 bases and J 8 bases; bases outside gene matches: 12. Germline V gene sequence: CDR1 LNHDA, CDR2 SQIVND (reference sequence). CDR3 length: 16 residues. CDR3 sequence reads: CASSIDTDGTAPEAFF. CDR3 sequence (DNA): TGTGCCAGTAGTATAGATACGGATGGGACAGCTCCCGAAGCTTTCTTT.

This clone was found once. The chain links TRBV25-1 to TRBJ1-2; tentatively, D is TRBD1 (5 bases). The CDR3 sequence is 13 residues long. Germline assignment: CDR1 MGHDK and CDR2 SYGVNS. V was shortened by 5 bases and J by 7 bases, with 14 bases between the two germline ends. For the CDR3, the DNA is TGTGCCAGCAGTACGAGCGGGGCGGGTGGCTACACCTTC. This translates into CASSTSGAGGYTF.